This entry lists 8 T cell receptor beta chains sequenced from one sample in a study of T-cell reconstitution after alpha-beta-depleted transplantation in children. Unique molecular identifiers were used to barcode this TCRbeta library. MiXCR, applied by TCRdb to the PCR reads, yields one record per CDR3 protein. This sample has 90,000 to 150,000 distinct CDR3 sequences, with roughly 24% found just once. This material consisted of PBMCs, mostly from graft donor cells, taken 180 days after TCRalphabeta/CD19-depleted stem cell transplant. The receptors stem from a male patient between 2 and 10 years old who had a stem cell transplant for chronic granulomatous disease, so the T cells may come from the graft donor.

Ten or more counts support this clonotype. The chain combines TRBV5-1 with TRBJ1-1; 8 nucleotides align to TRBD1. V dropped 1 base and J dropped 1; count of bases not matched to a gene: 3. The CDR3 spans 15 residues. Germline CDR1 SGHRS, CDR2 YFSETQ. The DNA of the CDR3 is TGCGCCAGCAGCTTGACTGGACAGGGGAACACTGAAGCTTTCTTT. Protein sequence: CASSLTGQGNTEAFF.

This sequence joins TRBV18 and TRBJ1-1; D gene unclear. CDR1 and CDR2 (germline): KGHSH, LQKENI. CDR3 size: 15 residues. V shed 5 bases and J shed 4 bases, with 17 bases lying between them. DNA for the CDR3: TGTGCCAGCTCAGCGGCAGGAGCGATGGGCACTGAAGCTTTCTTT. It translates to CASSAAGAMGTEAFF.

The genes are TRBV5-1 and TRBJ2-2; possible D gene TRBD1, 5 bases. The V end was cut by 0 bases, the J end by 5 bases, with 14 bases between. This CDR3 is built from 16 residues. Germline V lookup: CDR1 SGHRS, CDR2 YFSETQ. CDR3 in amino acids: CASSLATGSSTGELFF. The CDR3 DNA sequence: TGCGCCAGCAGCTTGGCCACAGGATCTTCGACCGGGGAGCTGTTTTTT.

There are many counts of this clonotype. The V call is TRBV12-3 or TRBV12-4, the J call TRBJ2-1; 10 bases agree with TRBD2. The CDR3 is made up of 15 amino acids. The ends lost 7 bases at V and 3 bases at J; junction bases unmatched: 6. CDR3 protein: CASKLAGKSYNEQFF. CDR3 DNA sequence: TGTGCCAGCAAACTAGCGGGAAAGAGCTACAATGAGCAGTTCTTC.

The sample holds many counts of this clonotype. This chain connects TRBV20-1 to TRBJ2-1; tentatively, D is TRBD1 or TRBD2 (5 bases each). V shed 3 bases and J shed 2 bases, with 11 bases lying between them. The CDR3 covers 14 residues. The germline V gene has CDR1 DFQATT and CDR2 SNEGSKA (reference sequence). CDR3 coding DNA: TGCAGTGCTAGTCTAGCAGGGCCCTACAATGAGCAGTTCTTC. It specifies CSASLAGPYNEQFF.

In this sample, this clonotype turned up many times. This chain uses TRBV6-5 with TRBJ1-4; 7 nucleotides line up with TRBD1. The CDR3 runs 15 residues. Germline V gene lookup returns CDR1 MNHEY and CDR2 SVGAGI. The trim removed 0 bases at V and 7 bases at J, leaving 5 bases unmatched. The CDR3 is CASSYSGTVVEKLFF. The CDR3 coding sequence is TGTGCCAGCAGTTACTCCGGGACAGTGGTTGAAAAACTGTTTTTT.

This chain joins TRBV20-1 and TRBJ2-7; the match to TRBD2 covers 10 bases. The germline gives CDR1 DFQATT, CDR2 SNEGSKA (reference sequence). The CDR3 totals 14 residues. Trimming cost V 5 bases and J 0 bases; bases outside gene matches: 4. The CDR3 reads CSAFLAGASYEQYF. The CDR3 coding sequence is TGCAGTGCTTTCCTAGCGGGGGCCTCCTACGAGCAGTACTTC.

V and J are TRBV29-1 and TRBJ2-1, with 9 bases that match TRBD2. The CDR3 runs to 14 residues. The germline V gene encodes CDR1 SQVTM and CDR2 ANQGSEA. With V trimmed by 5 bases and J by 7 bases, 9 bases remained unmatched. For the CDR3, the DNA is TGCAGCGTTCCCGGGACTAGCCACGGAAATGAGCAGTTCTTC. Protein product: CSVPGTSHGNEQFF.